A single sample is the source of the 20 T cell receptor beta chains below, sequenced in a study of shared clonotypes between healthy human individuals. The assay was immunoSEQ multiplex PCR, and TCRdb's table has in-frame clones only and misses some. The repertoire holds around 2,100,000 clones, just under 95% seen once, with approximately 1.2% in the top ten. CD8 cells regarded as naive lacked CD45RO, were positively chosen for CCR7, and omitted terminally differentiated effector memory CD45RA+ cells. Sequenced: naive CD8+ T cells sorted from blood. The receptors shown here come from a man between 18 and 35 years old in good health.

V and J are TRBV4-1 and TRBJ2-7; 11 nucleotides agree with TRBD2. The CDR3 totals 15 residues. Unmatched junction bases numbered 7, after V lost 4 bases and J lost 5 bases. Germline CDR1 is MGHRA and CDR2 is YSYEKL. CDR3: CASSLGVLAGDEQYF. In nucleotides, the CDR3 is TGCGCCAGCAGCCTAGGGGTACTAGCGGGAGACGAGCAGTACTTC.

The chain joins TRBV21-1 to TRBJ2-4; TRBD2 is taken as the D call from the table, unchecked against the DNA. TRBV21-1 is designated a pseudogene. The CDR3 contains 19 residues. CDR3 DNA: TGTGCCAGCACCGCCCCGGGACTAGCGGGAGGTATAGCCAAAAACATTCAGTACTTC. Translation: CASTAPGLAGGIAKNIQYF.

The chain recombines TRBV5-1 with TRBJ2-1, with 8 nucleotides matching TRBD2. This CDR3 spans 18 amino acids. Trimming took 5 bases from V and 0 from J; bases not matched to a gene: 13. Germline V gives CDR1 SGHRS, CDR2 YFSETQ. CDR3 sequence reads: CASRPSGFPPSSYNEQFF. The DNA for the CDR3 is TGCGCCAGCAGGCCTAGCGGGTTCCCGCCCAGCTCCTACAATGAGCAGTTCTTC.

The rearrangement links TRBV2 to TRBJ2-7; no reliable D call. The CDR3 is 13 amino acids. Trimming cost V 3 bases and J 5 bases, with 11 bases left between them. From germline, CDR1 is SNHLY and CDR2 FYNNEI. For the CDR3, the DNA is TGTGCCAGCAGTGACCCCCCCCGTAACGAGCAGTACTTC. Translation: CASSDPPRNEQYF.

This clone was counted once. This rearrangement joins TRBV4-3 to TRBJ1-4, with D unresolved. The CDR3 loop spans 15 amino acids. The germline CDR1 and CDR2 sequences are LGHNA and YSLEER. Trimming took 0 bases from V and 5 from J, leaving 10 bases between them. The CDR3 bases are TGCGCCAGCAGCCAAGATACGACCGCAAATGAAAAACTGTTTTTT. This encodes CASSQDTTANEKLFF.

The rearrangement joins TRBV7-2 to TRBJ1-1; 11 positions agree with TRBD1. Germline CDR1 and CDR2: SGHTA and FQGNSA. CDR3 length equals 17 residues. V dropped 7 bases and J dropped 0; count of bases not matched to a gene: 10. CDR3 sequence: CASTPRLGQGVNTEAFF. The CDR3 DNA reads as TGTGCCAGCACCCCGCGTCTGGGACAGGGGGTGAACACTGAAGCTTTCTTT.

This clone occurred a few times. CDR3 bases: TGTGCCATCAGTCCACTAGCGGGGGGCCTCCACTCCTACGAGCAGTACTTC. It specifies CAISPLAGGLHSYEQYF. The gene calls are TRBV10-3 and TRBJ2-7; TRBD2 agrees at 12 bases. The CDR3 is 17 amino acids. The ends lost 5 bases at V and 0 bases at J; junction bases unmatched: 8. The germline gives CDR1 ENHRY, CDR2 SYGVKD.

The chain couples TRBV9 to TRBJ2-3, with D perhaps assigned TRBD1 or TRBD2 (7 bases each). The germline V gene encodes CDR1 SGDLS and CDR2 YYNGEE. The CDR3 has 16 amino acids. V shed 1 base and J shed 2 bases, with 14 bases lying between them. The CDR3, as DNA: TGTGCCAGCAGCGTATCAACAGGGGACTACACAGATACGCAGTATTTT. Translating gives CASSVSTGDYTDTQYF.

This chain joins TRBV7-6 and TRBJ2-1; the D gene is possibly TRBD2 (6 bases). The germline V and J ends were trimmed by 5 bases and 8 bases, with 22 bases remaining between them. The CDR3 is 16 residues long. The germline CDR1 and CDR2 sequences are SGHVS and FNYEAQ. The DNA for the CDR3 is TGTGCCAGCAGCCCGCCGACTAGTTTGCGCTGGGATGAGCAGTTCTTC. This gives the protein CASSPPTSLRWDEQFF.

V usage is TRBV6-1 and J usage is TRBJ1-5, with 11 bases fitting TRBD1. Germline values: CDR1 MNHNS, CDR2 SASEGT. This CDR3 is 16 amino acids long. V shed 4 bases, J shed 4 bases, and the junction held 6 bases outside the gene matches. CDR3 bases: TGTGCCAGCAGTGCTGCCGGGACAGGGGGTAATCAGCCCCAGCATTTT. Translation gives CASSAAGTGGNQPQHF.

The chain uses TRBV5-6 and TRBJ1-2; D is ambiguous. Germline assignment: CDR1 SGHDT and CDR2 YYEEEE. The CDR3 covers 12 residues. V dropped 7 bases and J dropped 4 bases, with 11 bases sitting between them. Here the CDR3 DNA reads TGTGCCAGCTCCCCGGGTTTCTATGGCTACACCTTC. Residues: CASSPGFYGYTF.

The chain has TRBV6-6 and TRBJ2-3; the D call may be TRBD1 or TRBD2 (5 bases each). The germline CDR1 and CDR2 sequences are MNHNY and SVGAGI (reference sequence). V was shortened by 10 bases and J by 6 bases, with 14 bases between the two germline ends. This CDR3 contains 12 residues. The CDR3 here is CATWGSPDTQYF. CDR3 coding DNA: TGTGCCACCTGGGGGTCGCCGGATACGCAGTATTTT.

On this clone itself: At the DNA level, this CDR3 is encoded by other sequences in the same sample as well. The rearrangement joins TRBV6-5 to TRBJ2-7, with D tentatively TRBD2 (6 bases). Germline V CDR1 and CDR2: MNHEY, SVGAGI. This CDR3 has 13 residues. The V end lost 5 bases, the J end lost 2 bases, and 10 bases lay between the germline ends. The CDR3 nucleotides read TGTGCCAGCAGTCCGACGGGAGCCTACGAGCAGTACTTC. Amino acid sequence: CASSPTGAYEQYF.

The chain combines TRBV10-3 with TRBJ2-3; 16 bases are a match to TRBD2. CDR3 length: 17 amino acids. The V gene's germline CDR1 is ENHRY and CDR2 SYGVKD. V shed 6 bases, J shed 6 bases, and the junction held 9 bases outside the gene matches. The CDR3 DNA is TGTGCCATCAGCGAGCCGGGACTAGCGGGAGGGGGGGATACGCAGTATTTT. Translation gives CAISEPGLAGGGDTQYF.

This CDR3 is CASSYRGQGSGEKLFF. CDR3 bases: TGTGCCAGCAGTTACCGGGGACAGGGGTCTGGAGAAAAACTGTTTTTT. The rearrangement links TRBV6-5 to TRBJ1-4, with 10 bases matching TRBD1. Germline trimming cut 2 bases from V and 8 bases from J; bases unmatched to any gene: 8. There are 16 residues in the CDR3. Germline V gene lookup returns CDR1 MNHEY and CDR2 SVGAGI.

The rearrangement links TRBV27 to TRBJ2-3; 13 positions match TRBD2. Looked up from germline, CDR1 is MNHEY and CDR2 is SMNVEV (reference sequence). V shed 6 bases and J 1 base; nucleotides not matched to a gene: 10. The CDR3 contains 18 residues. The CDR3 region is CASSRTSGSYTGTDTQYF. The CDR3 DNA sequence: TGTGCCAGCAGCAGGACTAGCGGGAGTTATACGGGCACAGATACGCAGTATTTT.

The chain links TRBV25-1 to TRBJ2-5, with 7 bases fitting TRBD1. The CDR3 loop spans 12 amino acids. Losses at the gene ends were 6 bases for V and 5 bases for J; bases not matched to a gene: 3. CDR1 and CDR2 (germline): MGHDK, SYGVNS. The CDR3, as DNA: TGTGCCAGCAGCCCGGACAGGGAGACCCAGTACTTC. It is translated as CASSPDRETQYF. The full variable domain, completed using reference TRBV25-1 and TRBJ2-5, is EADIYQTPRYLVIGTGKKITLECSQTMGHDKMYWYQQDPGMELHLIHYSYGVNSTEKGDLSSESTVSRIRTEHFPLTLESARPSHTSQYLCASSPDRETQYFGPGTRLLVL.

Of note for this clone: A junction end diverges from the germline sequence, so it may reflect a read error. The chain joins TRBV6-6 to TRBJ2-3; TRBD2 matches 9 bases. The CDR3 has 13 residues. Per the germline V gene, CDR1 is MNHNY and CDR2 is SVGAGI (reference sequence). The CDR3 bases are TGTGCCATCAGTAGCGGGAGAACAGATACGCAGTATTTT. Encoded protein: CAISSGRTDTQYF.

The rearrangement joins TRBV2 to TRBJ2-7; 11 nucleotides match TRBD2. J lost 3 bases, V lost 1 base, and 8 bases had no gene match. Germline V gene sequence: CDR1 SNHLY, CDR2 FYNNEI. The CDR3 sequence is 17 residues long. The chain's CDR3 is CASSEVASGGILYEQYF. CDR3 coding DNA: TGTGCCAGCAGTGAAGTAGCTAGCGGGGGGATCCTCTACGAGCAGTACTTC.

The chain couples TRBV6-5 to TRBJ2-7, with D possibly being TRBD2 (5 bases). Trimming removed 3 bases from V and 0 bases from J, with 15 bases in between. This CDR3 contains 16 residues. The germline gives CDR1 MNHEY, CDR2 SVGAGI. The DNA for the CDR3 is TGTGCCAGCAGTTATTTATCCGAGGGCAGCTCCTACGAGCAGTACTTC. Amino acids: CASSYLSEGSSYEQYF.